This T cell receptor (beta chain) comes out of a study of response to subunit inactivated influenza vaccine. The CDR3 has 14 residues. V was trimmed by 5 bases and J by 5 bases, leaving 16 bases between them. TCRdb recomputed calls from the RT-PCR reads with MiXCR, one row per CDR3 protein. The sample consists of roughly 620,000 distinct CDR3 sequences, about 10% of them appearing once. The sample also formed part of further work on T cells expressing NK-cell markers. That work contributes: Beta-chain TCR cDNA was generated via 5'RACE template switching with UMIs.

This TCR came from a man aged 45-60 years who received an inactivated influenza vaccine. V gene TRBV12-3 or TRBV12-4 combines with J gene TRBJ2-7; D remains ambiguous. This specimen was PBMCs from blood, taken on the day of vaccination. The chain's CDR3 is CASSTAIRSHEQYF. The CDR3 DNA is TGTGCCAGCAGTACAGCAATTCGAAGCCACGAGCAGTACTTC.